Included here is one T cell receptor beta chain sequence, with context. Its matching antigen is unknown. This sample stems from a study of T cells in Graves' hyperthyroidism and ophthalmopathy. Study information: Staff took peripheral blood when the initial diagnosis was made, before any treatment began. Study results and caveats: Ophthalmopathy was model-predicted a median about 6 months pre-onset. Stable hyperthyroidism was told apart from ophthalmopathy by a model built on 13 V-J features.

Authors of the study amplified TCR beta CDR3 regions from RNA transcripts. TCR CDR3 regions were first amplified by RT-PCR with HTBI primers. Via MiXCR, TCRdb re-called the multiplex PCR reads, giving one row per CDR3 protein. The sample includes about 270,000 distinct CDR3 sequences, over 20% seen only once; the top ten take around 62%. CDR1 is KGHSH and CDR2 is LQKENI in the germline V gene. Trimming at V came to 3 bases and at J to 12 bases, leaving 12 bases not matched to a gene. The CDR3 is made up of 16 amino acids. Reasons for excluding patients were uncontrolled infection, other autoimmune disease, pregnancy or lactation.

The source is a man aged 30 to 39 with Graves' ophthalmopathy. The sequenced sample was blood. The V and J genes are TRBV18 and TRBJ2-1; TRBD2 matches 12 bases. CDR3 DNA: TGTGCCAGCTCACCGGTTACCGGGACTAGCGGGCAAATGCAGTTCTTC. This translates into CASSPVTGTSGQMQFF.